Listed below are T cell receptor beta chains from one sample, sequenced in a study of vaccination effects on CD4 cells after COVID-19. Sequenced by immunoSEQ multiplex PCR; TCRdb stores in-frame clones only, minus some. The table shows tens of thousands of clones, with about 80% occurring only once. Their antigen targets remain unknown. The sample consisted of CD4+ T cells from PBMCs cultured with SARS-CoV-2 spike peptides, taken before COVID-19 vaccination. These receptors originate from a human donor who received a COVID-19 vaccine. Both conserved end residues are part of each CDR3. Each record gives: J gene, V gene, D gene, clone size, CDR3 protein. The D gene is left open where the match is weak. Rows may omit the clone size; those that give it use once, few, many or a size class.

>TRBJ2-5|TRBV5-1|TRBD1|-
CASSPGTGRQETQYF
>TRBJ1-5|TRBV4-1|-|-
CASSQGQGPQPQHF
>TRBJ1-1|TRBV9|TRBD1|-
CASSVDRGLTEAFF
>TRBJ1-5|TRBV9|-|-
CASSGRAGTNQPQHF
>TRBJ1-1|TRBV29-1|-|-
CSVRTDKNTEAFF
>TRBJ2-4|TRBV30|-|once
CAWGSRDLAKNIQYF
>TRBJ2-2|TRBV27|TRBD1|-
CASSLDGQGRTGELFF
>TRBJ1-1|TRBV7-2|-|once
CASSLDGGLMNTEAFF
>TRBJ2-1|TRBV3-1/TRBV3-2|TRBD2|few
CASSLYAGGGEQFF
>TRBJ2-1|TRBV24-1|-|-
CATSDSYYNEQFF
>TRBJ2-1|TRBV7-2|TRBD2|-
CASSFVAGREQFF
>TRBJ1-2|TRBV15|TRBD1|-
CATSRGSIGDRGFGGYTF
>TRBJ1-1|TRBV11-2|-|once
CASRALGQGERDTEAFF
>TRBJ1-1|TRBV27|TRBD1|-
CASSNGQGRTEAFF
>TRBJ1-1|TRBV3-1/TRBV3-2|TRBD1|-
CASSAPILGLGTGLTRLGTEAFF